What follows is one TCR beta chain and its context. Its target is not known. The sample comes from a study of identical twins. Study observations and caveats: Models underestimated out-of-frame TCR alpha sharing in monozygotic twins.

TCRdb re-derived calls from the 5' RACE reads in MiXCR, one entry per CDR3 protein. The data show about 470,000 distinct CDR3 sequences, with roughly a quarter seen just once and about 3% held by the top ten. The CDR3 contains 15 residues. V lost 6 bases and J lost 4; bases outside the gene matches: 10. CDR1 is SGHRS and CDR2 is YFSETQ in the germline V gene. These data are also associated with another study on T cells expressing NK-cell markers. As that study records: What restricted sorting to alpha-beta TCR T cells in several experiments was an anti-gamma-delta TCR antibody. The dominant NKG2C+ clonotypes represented about 1.0-7.0% of CD8+ T cells in six donors.

The sequenced sample was CD4+ T cells sorted from blood. The source of this sequence is a woman aged 18 to 35 in good health. This chain uses TRBV5-1 with TRBJ2-7; 10 nucleotides line up with TRBD2. CDR3 nucleotide sequence: TGCGCCAGCAAGAAGGTAGCGGGGGGTGAGTACGAGCAGTACTTC. It is translated as CASKKVAGGEYEQYF.